The rows below give T cell receptor beta chains drawn from one sample of a study of T cell changes during pregnancy in multiple sclerosis. Clones were read by immunoSEQ multiplex PCR, and TCRdb kept only the in-frame ones, dropping some. The sample carries approximately 100,000 clones, about 90% recorded once. The sequencing used peripheral blood, collected before pregnancy. Receptors originate from a female donor with multiple sclerosis, enrolled in a pregnancy study. Both conserved end residues are part of each CDR3. A D gene is named only where the DNA matches it firmly. The listing skips clone size in some rows; elsewhere it reads once, few, many or a size class.

clone_size d_call j_call v_call cdr3_aa cdr3_nt
- TRBD2 TRBJ2-5 TRBV2 CASSLAGVLETQYF TGTGCCAGCAGTTTAGCGGGAGTTCTAGAGACCCAGTACTTC
once TRBD2 TRBJ2-2 TRBV7-2 CASSFGAGGPFGELFF TGTGCCAGCAGCTTTGGAGCGGGGGGGCCTTTCGGGGAGCTGTTTTTT
- TRBD2 TRBJ2-3 TRBV27 CASSSSGRAPDTQYF TGTGCCAGCAGTTCTAGCGGGAGGGCCCCAGATACGCAGTATTTT
once TRBD1 TRBJ1-2 TRBV6-5 CASRDRGLRDGYTF TGTGCCAGCCGTGACAGGGGGCTCCGTGATGGCTACACCTTC
- TRBD1 TRBJ1-5 TRBV2 CASSLLGQGLQPQHF TGTGCCAGCAGCTTGTTGGGACAGGGCCTACAGCCCCAGCATTTT
- - TRBJ2-1 TRBV6-5 CASSSRETIYNEQFF TGTGCCAGCAGTTCCAGGGAAACGATCTACAATGAGCAGTTCTTC
- - TRBJ1-1 TRBV2 CASTPDSTEAFF TGTGCCAGCACCCCCGACAGCACTGAAGCTTTCTTT
- - TRBJ1-1 TRBV27 CASSLSPIRRRHTEAFF TGTGCCAGCAGTCTTTCCCCCATCCGCCGGAGGCACACTGAAGCTTTCTTT
- - TRBJ2-5 TRBV28 CASSLSALGGETQYF TGTGCCAGCAGTTTGAGTGCCCTCGGCGGAGAGACCCAGTACTTC
once - TRBJ1-3 TRBV28 CASRAARTAGGNTIYF TGTGCCAGCAGGGCAGCCCGGACAGCTGGTGGAAACACCATATATTTT